This entry features one T cell receptor beta chain sequence. Its specificity is not known. Primers: 60 Vbeta forward and 13 Jbeta reverse. Using immunoSEQ multiplex PCR, the repertoire was profiled, and TCRdb retains in-frame clones only, with some absent. The sample totals some 48,000 clones. These data come from a study of cytomegalovirus exposure and HLA in healthy donors. Overall study findings and caveats: Rarity characterized most TCR sequences, yet some public TCRs appeared in many donors.

V dropped 3 bases and J dropped 1 base, with 17 bases sitting between them. In germline, CDR1 is LGHNA, CDR2 YSLEER. The CDR3 contains 17 residues. Sequencing was done on a sample of PBMCs. V usage is TRBV4-3 and J usage is TRBJ2-3; weak D call: TRBD1 (6 bases). The clonotype comes from a man between 35 and 55 years old in good health and CMV-seropositive. The CDR3 nucleotides are TGCGCCAGCAGCCAGGGGGCATCCGCCATACGCACAGATACGCAGTATTTT. Translated: CASSQGASAIRTDTQYF.